This is a list of T cell receptor beta chains from one sample in a study of PD-L1 blockade in urothelial cancer. Data came from immunoSEQ multiplex PCR; TCRdb stores just in-frame clones and leaves some out. Of around 93,000 clones listed, around four fifths are singletons. Sequencing used PBMCs, obtained around atezolizumab (anti-PD-L1) treatment. The receptors stem from a man between 65 and 85 years old with urothelial cancer. Both conserved end residues are part of each CDR3. The D gene is left open where the match is weak. The size of a clone is reported for some rows only, either as once, few or many, or as a class for expanded clones.

J gene: TRBJ2-7
clone size: NA
D gene: TRBD2
V gene: TRBV6-5
CDR3 DNA: TGTGCCAGCAGTTATTTTTTGGTGAGCGGGAGTGGCGAGCAGTACTTC
CDR3 protein: CASSYFLVSGSGEQYF

J gene: TRBJ1-6
clone size: NA
D gene: TRBD1
V gene: TRBV2
CDR3 DNA: TGTGCCAGCAGTGGGGGACAGGGGAGTTCACCCCTCCACTTT
CDR3 protein: CASSGGQGSSPLHF

J gene: TRBJ2-7
clone size: NA
D gene: NA
V gene: TRBV6-5
CDR3 DNA: TGTGCCAGCAGTTCCCTCCAAGGCAGTCTGGAGGAGCAGTACTTC
CDR3 protein: CASSSLQGSLEEQYF

J gene: TRBJ1-2
clone size: NA
D gene: NA
V gene: TRBV18
CDR3 DNA: TGTGCCAGCTCAACAACCGGGACACCGAACTATGGCTACACCTTC
CDR3 protein: CASSTTGTPNYGYTF

J gene: TRBJ2-5
clone size: few
D gene: TRBD2
V gene: TRBV19
CDR3 DNA: TGTGCCAGTAGCGAGCTAGCGGACCAAGAGACCCAGTACTTC
CDR3 protein: CASSELADQETQYF

J gene: TRBJ1-2
clone size: once
D gene: NA
V gene: TRBV10-2
CDR3 DNA: TGCGCCAGCAGTAACACAGGGAACTATGGCTACACCTTC
CDR3 protein: CASSNTGNYGYTF

J gene: TRBJ2-2
clone size: NA
D gene: NA
V gene: TRBV4-2
CDR3 DNA: TGTGCCAGCAGCCAGCGGGACGCAAAGAACACCGGGGAGCTGTTTTTT
CDR3 protein: CASSQRDAKNTGELFF

J gene: TRBJ1-1
clone size: NA
D gene: TRBD1
V gene: TRBV28
CDR3 DNA: TGTGCCAGCAGGGGAAAGTATGGGACAGTCACTGAAGCTTTCTTT
CDR3 protein: CASRGKYGTVTEAFF

J gene: TRBJ2-5
clone size: NA
D gene: TRBD1
V gene: TRBV7-9
CDR3 DNA: TGTGCCAGCAGCCGTCCCGGGACAGGGGATCACGAGACCCAGTACTTC
CDR3 protein: CASSRPGTGDHETQYF

J gene: TRBJ1-4
clone size: NA
D gene: NA
V gene: TRBV7-8
CDR3 DNA: TGTGCCAGCAGCCCCTGGGTGGGGGCGCCGGAAAAACTGTTTTTT
CDR3 protein: CASSPWVGAPEKLFF

J gene: TRBJ2-7
clone size: NA
D gene: NA
V gene: TRBV5-1
CDR3 DNA: TGCGCCAGCAGATCACAGCAGTCCTACGAGCAGTACTTC
CDR3 protein: CASRSQQSYEQYF

J gene: TRBJ2-5
clone size: NA
D gene: NA
V gene: TRBV18
CDR3 DNA: TGTGCCAGCTCACCACTCGGCCTAGCGCAAGAGACCCAGTACTTC
CDR3 protein: CASSPLGLAQETQYF

J gene: TRBJ2-1
clone size: NA
D gene: TRBD2
V gene: TRBV25-1
CDR3 DNA: TGTGCCAGCAGTGGGATAGGGACTAGCCGGGACCCTTTTAATGAGCAGTTCTTC
CDR3 protein: CASSGIGTSRDPFNEQFF

J gene: TRBJ2-6
clone size: once
D gene: NA
V gene: TRBV4-1
CDR3 DNA: TGCGCCAGCAGCCCGACGGAGACCAGCTCTGGGGCCAACGTCCTGACTTTC
CDR3 protein: CASSPTETSSGANVLTF

J gene: TRBJ2-1
clone size: NA
D gene: TRBD2
V gene: TRBV6-5
CDR3 DNA: TGTGCCAGCAGTTACTCGATTCTAGCGGGAGTTAACGAGCAGTTCTTC
CDR3 protein: CASSYSILAGVNEQFF

J gene: TRBJ2-1
clone size: NA
D gene: NA
V gene: TRBV14
CDR3 DNA: TGTGCCAGCACCTTGACAGGATCTACTGCCTACAATGAGCAGTTCTTC
CDR3 protein: CASTLTGSTAYNEQFF

J gene: TRBJ2-5
clone size: NA
D gene: TRBD2
V gene: TRBV13
CDR3 DNA: TGTGCCAGCAGCCCCACTTCCGGGAGGAAAGAGACCCAGTACTTC
CDR3 protein: CASSPTSGRKETQYF

J gene: TRBJ1-4
clone size: NA
D gene: NA
V gene: TRBV7-6
CDR3 DNA: TGTGCCAGCAGCGCTAGCGGAACAGGGACTAATGAAAAACTGTTTTTT
CDR3 protein: CASSASGTGTNEKLFF

J gene: TRBJ2-3
clone size: NA
D gene: NA
V gene: TRBV7-2
CDR3 DNA: TGTGCCAGCAGCTTCGGTTCCGGGTCTAGCACAGATACGCAGTATTTT
CDR3 protein: CASSFGSGSSTDTQYF

J gene: TRBJ2-3
clone size: NA
D gene: NA
V gene: TRBV5-1
CDR3 DNA: TGCGCCAGTTGCCAGGGGCAGAGGACAGATACGCAGTATTTT
CDR3 protein: CASCQGQRTDTQYF

J gene: TRBJ2-2
clone size: once
D gene: NA
V gene: TRBV4-2
CDR3 DNA: TGTGCCAGCAGCCAAGTCGGCGGGGAACCCGGGGAGCTGTTTTTT
CDR3 protein: CASSQVGGEPGELFF

J gene: TRBJ1-6
clone size: few
D gene: NA
V gene: TRBV5-5
CDR3 DNA: TGTGCCAGCAGTCTGGCGGCGGGGGAGAATTCACCCCTCCACTTT
CDR3 protein: CASSLAAGENSPLHF

J gene: TRBJ2-5
clone size: NA
D gene: NA
V gene: TRBV5-1
CDR3 DNA: TGCGCCAGCAGCTTAGGGACCTCCCGGGGGGAGACCCAGTACTTC
CDR3 protein: CASSLGTSRGETQYF

J gene: TRBJ2-1
clone size: NA
D gene: TRBD1
V gene: TRBV19
CDR3 DNA: TGTGCCAGTAGTTTCCGACAGGGACGGGTCGGCAATGAGCAGTTCTTC
CDR3 protein: CASSFRQGRVGNEQFF

J gene: TRBJ1-6
clone size: NA
D gene: NA
V gene: TRBV2
CDR3 DNA: TGTGCCAGCAGTGACCAGGGCTCCTATAATTCACCCCTCCACTTT
CDR3 protein: CASSDQGSYNSPLHF